Here is one TCR beta chain with its context. Germline V gene lookup returns CDR1 SEHNR and CDR2 FQNEAQ (reference sequence). This CDR3 contains 15 residues. Trimming at V came to 7 bases and at J to 4 bases, leaving 5 bases not matched to a gene. The sample is drawn from a study of CD8+CD57+ T cells in acquired aplastic anemia. The wider study: Healthy donors yielded 8.5 million to 13 million CD4+ cell reads on average.

Genomic DNA, the template, was used for profiling of the TCR beta VDJ and CDR3. TCRdb fed the reads into MiXCR, producing one record per CDR3 protein. The sample carries around 180,000 distinct CDR3 sequences, approximately 60% recorded once. Material for sequencing was sorted CD4+, CD8+, or CD8+CD57+ T cells (not recorded which) from PBMCs. This TCR was sampled from a human donor in good health. The chain joins TRBV7-9 to TRBJ2-3; 13 nucleotides agree with TRBD2. The CDR3, as DNA: TGTGCCAGCAAACTAGCGGGGGGGCTGCCAGATACGCAGTATTTT. The encoded protein is CASKLAGGLPDTQYF.